This TCR beta chain was recovered during a study of metastatic and nonmetastatic thyroid tumors. Treatment of any kind had been given to no patient before thyroid surgery. Regarding this clone: At one end, the junction sequence differs from germline, possibly due to a read error.

The CDR3 has 16 amino acids. Germline CDR1 SGHAT, CDR2 FQNNGV. TCRdb re-clonotyped the PCR reads via MiXCR. The sample holds roughly 28,000 clones, roughly 25% seen once. The gene calls are TRBV11-2 and TRBJ2-3, with D uncertain. Input material: blood. This TCR was sampled from a female donor with papillary thyroid cancer or a benign thyroid nodule (not recorded which). Some clones in this sample may be carry-over from other donors' samples. The CDR3 here is CASSLLQWLGTYTQYF. In DNA form, the CDR3 reads TGTGCCAGCAGCTTACTTCAGTGGCTGGGCACATATACGCAGTATTTT.